The clone carrying this T cell receptor (beta chain) was counted at least ten times. Antigen: not known. The germline V gene encodes CDR1 DFQATT and CDR2 SNEGSKA (reference sequence). There are 14 residues in the CDR3. Trimming stripped 6 bases from V and 2 bases from J, with 14 bases between. RNA transcripts served as the template for amplifying TCR beta CDR3 regions. The TCR CDR3 first-round RT-PCR relied on the HTBI primer set. One entry per CDR3 protein, called by TCRdb with MiXCR from the multiplex PCR reads. The table shows 300,000 to 400,000 distinct CDR3 sequences, with 15% to 20% occurring only once. The data originate from a study of T cells in Graves' hyperthyroidism and ophthalmopathy. At the level of the study: At initial diagnosis, before any treatment had begun, peripheral blood was obtained.

Whole-study findings and limits: Peripheral blood also featured most of the thyroid clonotypes expanded above 0.001. The model foresaw ophthalmopathy a median around 6.8 months prior to onset.

Clinicians diagnosed patients from clinical symptoms, serum thyroxine and TRAb, thyroid ultrasound and orbital computed tomography. The rearrangement uses TRBV20-1 and TRBJ1-5; possibly TRBD1 for D (5 bases). The receptor was isolated from a man younger than 35 with Graves' ophthalmopathy. The sequencing sample was made of blood. CDR3 in amino acids: CSATRTGGNQPQHF. The CDR3 DNA reads TGCAGTGCCACCAGGACGGGGGGCAATCAGCCCCAGCATTTT.